This T cell receptor beta chain derives from a study of vaccination and CD4 T cells after COVID-19 (dated by TCRdb to between 2021 and 2023). As for the study more broadly: Convalescent patients had a positive SARS-CoV-2 result on nasal swab PCR, and of these patients, nine had mild disease and one had severe disease. Control cultures received a CEFX viral epitope pool as the positive control, an HIV-1 Nef peptide pool as the negative control, or no peptide. Post-vaccine blood samples were obtained a median of approximately 74 days after the second vaccine dose, with a range of about 12 to 241 days. Culture stimuli were overlapping spike peptide pools from SARS-CoV-2 and from the common cold coronaviruses HCoV-NL63, HCoV-OC43 and HCoV-229E. The convalescent cohort included six males and four females, with two Hispanic individuals, seven Caucasians, two Asians and one multiracial person. Post-COVID blood samples from convalescent patients were collected a median of around 110 days after diagnosis, with a range of 35 to 161 days. Participants received two doses of either the Pfizer-BioNTech BNT162b2 vaccine (n=8) or the Moderna mRNA-1273 vaccine (n=2). In nine to eleven COVID-19 convalescent patients and a few infection-naive healthy vaccine recipients, researchers compared the spike-specific CD4+ TCR repertoire from before mRNA vaccination with the repertoire from after. Study-wide findings and limitations: In convalescent patients, a median approximately 89% of post-vaccine SARS-CoV-2-reactive clones were detected only after vaccination, suggesting vaccine-specific priming. In convalescent patients, nearly all vaccine-specific clones (304 of 307) were found to be mono-reactive for SARS-CoV-2 spike rather than cross-reactive with common cold coronaviruses. The study included relatively few convalescent patients and did not analyze early timepoints after natural infection. An increase in the median number of SARS-CoV-2-reactive clonotypes from around 20 after infection to a few dozen after vaccination was observed, but the change was not found to be significant.

Receptor libraries were prepared by PCR. DNA from cultured CD4+ T cells underwent TCR sequencing with the Oncomine TCR Beta short-read assay at the Johns Hopkins FTIC core. The QIAamp micro DNA kit was used to extract genomic DNA from the cultured CD4+ T cells. Oncomine TCR Beta libraries from cultured CD4+ T cells were pooled with unique dual indexes and sequenced on an Illumina iSeq 100. In the paper's pipeline: Non-productive sequences were filtered out, and CDR3s that did not start with C, did not end with F or W, or were shorter than 7 amino acids were discarded. Antigen-specific clonotypes were identified using the MANAFEST web application through comparison of peptide-stimulated wells with reference and other culture wells. For a clone to be called positive, the clone needed an FDR below 0.05, an odds ratio above 5, and a productive frequency above 0.1% in at least two of three replicate wells. Cross-reactive clonotypes were defined as significantly expanded in both SARS-CoV-2 spike wells and at least one common cold coronavirus spike condition. Similarity between CDR3 sequences was evaluated in R version 3.6.1 using Levenshtein distances (stringdist) and unrooted phylogenetic trees (ape). TCRdb's own reprocessing of the public reads used fastp at Q25 and MiXCR and kept productive beta chains. When rows share a CDR3 protein, they turn into one entry using the most common DNA and genes. None of the V and J calls come from the authors' own analysis; TCRdb made them. The sample records 9,500 to 13,000 distinct CDR3 sequences, 30% of which are singletons. The ten largest clones add up to less than 10% of the sample.

What this sample's treatment or condition label stands for: roughly 11-day PBMC culture with coronavirus spike peptide pools or control peptides (ViraFEST assay). The study used the ViraFEST assay, which expanded antigen-specific T cells with peptide pools and then identified expanded clonotypes by TCR sequencing. The convalescent patients' positive SARS-CoV-2 PCR tests fell between March and December 2020, which was before the Alpha, Beta and Delta variants emerged in the United States. Each well held roughly 2 million PBMCs cultured in IMDM containing about 5% human AB serum and 9 to 10 IU/ml IL-2, with 8.5 to 10 ug/ml peptide pools added. On days 3 and 7, half of the culture medium was replaced with fresh IL-2-containing medium. CD4+ T cells were isolated after less than twelve days of culture through negative selection using the EasySep CD4+ T cell isolation kit. Ficoll-Paque Plus gradient centrifugation was used to isolate PBMCs from whole blood, and the isolated PBMCs were then either used fresh or cryopreserved at -140C. Triplicate wells were generally used for each culture condition.

This clonotype is characterized as large (0.1 to 1%). This clone's antigen is unknown. The record has no base qualities; no much larger clone is one base away. The starting material was CD4+ T cells from blood, cultured in vitro, obtained after SARS-CoV-2 vaccination. This clonotype was sampled from a human donor who had recovered from COVID-19.

The CDR3 amino acid sequence is: CASSSGLAGGGEQYF. The DNA sequence reads TGTGCCAGCAGCTCCGGACTAGCGGGAGGTGGTGAGCAGTACTTC. Recombination linked TRBV7-3 to TRBJ2-7; TRBD2 lines up with 14 middle nucleotides. Germline trimming: 4 bases from V, 7 bases from J; junction bases outside gene matches: 6. From the cysteine up to the phenylalanine, the CDR3 has a length of 15 residues. The sequence is cut down to CDR3 DNA, 45 bases in frame from base 1. Taken from the germline V gene, the CDR1 and CDR2 loops are SGHTA and FQGTGA.